The 32 T cell receptor beta chains listed next were all sequenced from one sample in a study of OX40 agonist ivuxolimab in advanced cancers. Data came from immunoSEQ multiplex PCR; TCRdb stores just in-frame clones and leaves some out. The sample shows tens of thousands of clones, over 75% of them seen only once. The starting material was CD4+ or CD8+ T cells sorted from blood, obtained in a trial of the OX40 agonist ivuxolimab. The receptors were gathered from an adult with an advanced solid tumor such as melanoma, head and neck, liver or kidney cancer.

The gene calls are TRBV6-1 and TRBJ1-5; 8 bases fit TRBD1. Looked up from germline, CDR1 is MNHNS and CDR2 is SASEGT. The CDR3 consists of 13 residues. V lost 5 bases, J lost 6 bases, and 3 bases stayed unmatched. The chain's CDR3 is CASSSGGGQPQHF. The CDR3 nucleotides are TGTGCCAGCAGTTCAGGGGGCGGTCAGCCCCAGCATTTT.

This clone was detected once. The V and J genes are TRBV27 and TRBJ1-5, with D possibly TRBD1 on 6 matching bases. Germline V gene sequence: CDR1 MNHEY, CDR2 SMNVEV (reference sequence). The CDR3 has 15 amino acids. Trimming took off 6 bases at V and 6 bases at J, with 18 bases between the two ends. The CDR3 sequence is CASSTAGGPPQPQHF. The CDR3 nucleotides are TGTGCCAGCAGCACCGCGGGGGGGCCCCCTCAGCCCCAGCATTTT.

The chain uses TRBV30 and TRBJ2-5; TRBD1 matches 9 bases. The CDR3 consists of 15 residues. The J segment lost 2 bases and the V segment lost 0 bases, leaving 4 bases of the junction unmatched. Germline CDR1 and CDR2: GTSNPN and SVGIG (reference sequence). The CDR3 nucleotides are TGTGCCTGGAGTGTAGGACAGGGGTGGCAAGAGACCCAGTACTTC. Translation: CAWSVGQGWQETQYF.

This clone was observed a handful of times. The chain couples TRBV2 to TRBJ2-2; TRBD1 or TRBD2 may be the D gene (5 bases each). The CDR3 is 16 amino acids. Trimming took 3 bases from V and 4 from J, leaving 15 bases between them. From germline, CDR1 is SNHLY and CDR2 FYNNEI. The chain's CDR3 is CASSDGGRGGTGELFF. The CDR3 nucleotides read TGTGCCAGCAGTGACGGAGGAAGGGGCGGCACCGGGGAGCTGTTTTTT.

Remarks on this clone: This sample also contains other DNA sequences that code for the same CDR3. The J gene is TRBJ1-4, the V gene TRBV5-1; D possibly corresponds to TRBD1 (5 bases). The ends were cut back, 0 bases at V and 5 bases at J, with 8 bases in the middle. CDR1 and CDR2 from the germline V gene are SGHRS and YFSETQ. The CDR3 contains 14 residues. CDR3 sequence: CASSLAGGNEKLFF. The CDR3 DNA reads as TGCGCCAGCAGCTTGGCGGGGGGGAATGAAAAACTGTTTTTT.

In this sample, this clone turned up once. The V call is TRBV6-1, the J call TRBJ2-7; maybe TRBD2 (6 bases). Per germline, CDR1 MNHNS and CDR2 SASEGT. V was shortened by 2 bases and J by 3 bases, with 11 bases between the two germline ends. The length of the CDR3 is 14 residues. For the CDR3, the DNA is TGTGCCAGCAGTGAAACCCAGGGAGGCTACGAGCAGTACTTC. Residues: CASSETQGGYEQYF.

CDR3 in amino acids: CASSFRTVDKWEQYF. The CDR3 nucleotides are TGTGCCAGCAGCTTCAGGACAGTTGACAAGTGGGAGCAGTACTTC. This chain joins TRBV11-2 and TRBJ2-7; D may be TRBD1 (6 bases). CDR1 is SGHAT and CDR2 is FQNNGV in the germline V gene. This CDR3 has 15 residues. Trimming left V 3 bases short and J 7 bases short, with 19 bases between.

The chain links TRBV6-5 to TRBJ1-3; D remains unclear. V was clipped by 0 bases and J by 0 bases, with 3 bases between them. The CDR3 extends over 14 amino acids. Germline CDR1 is MNHEY and CDR2 is SVGAGI. The CDR3 DNA follows: TGTGCCAGCAGTTACTCGATCTCTGGAAACACCATATATTTT. Amino acids: CASSYSISGNTIYF.

This chain connects TRBV5-1 to TRBJ1-1; 8 bases match TRBD1. CDR1 and CDR2 from the germline V gene are SGHRS and YFSETQ. The trim removed 2 bases at V and 10 bases at J, leaving 7 bases unmatched. This CDR3 spans 13 amino acids. CDR3 sequence: CASSFQGAEVAFF. CDR3 in DNA: TGCGCCAGCAGCTTTCAGGGGGCTGAAGTAGCTTTCTTT.

This rearrangement joins TRBV5-1 to TRBJ2-5; D gene ambiguous. Germline V lookup: CDR1 SGHRS, CDR2 YFSETQ. The CDR3 contains 13 residues. Trimming pared 1 base from V and 5 bases from J, leaving 9 bases between. The CDR3 spells CASSLSGPETQYF. In DNA form, the CDR3 reads TGCGCCAGCAGCTTGTCCGGACCTGAGACCCAGTACTTC. The full variable domain, its missing parts supplied by reference TRBV5-1 and TRBJ2-5, is KAGVTQTPRYLIKTRGQQVTLSCSPISGHRSVSWYQQTPGQGLQFLFEYFSETQRNKGNFPGRFSGRQFSNSRSEMNVSTLELGDSALYLCASSLSGPETQYFGPGTRLLVL.

The chain couples TRBV5-4 to TRBJ2-1; maybe TRBD2 (6 bases). Germline loops: CDR1 SGHNT, CDR2 YYREEE (reference sequence). V lost 4 bases, J lost 4 bases, and 15 bases lay in between. The CDR3 covers 15 residues. CDR3 sequence reads: CASSEGGSVYNEQFF. The CDR3 DNA follows: TGTGCCAGCAGCGAAGGAGGGAGTGTATACAATGAGCAGTTCTTC.

In nucleotides, the CDR3 is TGTGCCAGCAGCAACAGGGGGAAAGGAACAGATACGCAGTATTTT. This codes for CASSNRGKGTDTQYF. V and J are TRBV6-6 and TRBJ2-3; 8 positions agree with TRBD1. Unmatched junction bases numbered 8, after V lost 6 bases and J lost 3 bases. The CDR3 extends over 15 amino acids. The V gene's germline CDR1 is MNHNY and CDR2 SVGAGI (reference sequence).

The chain is built from TRBV19 and TRBJ2-1; tentatively, D is TRBD1 (7 bases). Deletions cut 4 bases from V and 12 bases from J, with 16 bases between. CDR3 length: 13 residues. Germline lookup yields CDR1 LNHDA and CDR2 SQIVND (reference sequence). The CDR3 is CASSTYSGGWQFF. The DNA for the CDR3 is TGTGCCAGTAGTACTTACTCAGGGGGGTGGCAGTTCTTC.

V gene TRBV5-4 combines with J gene TRBJ1-2; the D gene is possibly TRBD1 (5 bases). Looked up from germline, CDR1 is SGHNT and CDR2 is YYREEE (reference sequence). The V end lost 0 bases, the J end lost 4 bases, and 13 bases lay between the germline ends. The CDR3 is 15 residues long. CDR3 sequence reads: CASSLAEAGSYGYTF. In DNA, the CDR3 is TGTGCCAGCAGCTTGGCCGAAGCAGGGAGCTATGGCTACACCTTC.

The rearrangement uses TRBV28 and TRBJ2-6; no firm D call. This CDR3 comprises 15 residues. With 6 bases removed from V and 0 bases from J, the gap between germline ends came to 9 bases. Germline CDR1 MDHEN, CDR2 SYDVKM. CDR3 in amino acids: CASSSPLSGANVLTF. CDR3 bases: TGTGCCAGCAGCTCCCCCCTCTCTGGGGCCAACGTCCTGACTTTC.

This clone has at least ten counts. This rearrangement joins TRBV6-4 to TRBJ1-1, with TRBD1 matching over 10 bases. The germline gives CDR1 MRHNA, CDR2 SNTAGT. Losses at the gene ends were 8 bases for V and 4 bases for J; bases not matched to a gene: 7. The CDR3 sequence is 14 residues long. CDR3 amino acids: CASDARTGGTEAFF. In DNA, the CDR3 is TGTGCCAGCGATGCCCGGACAGGGGGCACTGAAGCTTTCTTT.

The chain carries TRBV5-1 and TRBJ1-1; tentative D call: TRBD1 (6 bases). Trimming stripped 2 bases from V and 6 bases from J, with 11 bases between. Germline V gene lookup returns CDR1 SGHRS and CDR2 YFSETQ. The CDR3 sequence is 13 residues long. Here the CDR3 reads CASSLQGGPEAFF. As DNA, the CDR3 is TGCGCCAGCAGCTTACAGGGAGGCCCTGAAGCTTTCTTT.

The chain couples TRBV27 to TRBJ1-2, with 7 bases that match TRBD1. Germline CDR1 is MNHEY and CDR2 is SMNVEV (reference sequence). V trimming: 6 bases; J trimming: 5 bases; junction bases outside the gene matches: 6. The CDR3 has 13 amino acids. The CDR3 nucleotides are TGTGCCAGCAGACCCACAGGGGATTATGGCTACACCTTC. Its protein product is CASRPTGDYGYTF.

The chain combines TRBV10-2 with TRBJ1-6; TRBD1 agrees at 8 bases. V shed 6 bases, J shed 7 bases, and the junction held 5 bases outside the gene matches. The CDR3 is made up of 14 amino acids. In germline, CDR1 is WSHSY, CDR2 SAAADI. The CDR3 DNA is TGCGCCAGCAGCGACAGGGGAACCAATTCACCCCTCCACTTT. As protein: CASSDRGTNSPLHF.

The chain combines TRBV14 with TRBJ2-1; 10 nucleotides match TRBD2. This CDR3 spans 14 amino acids. The V and J ends lost 5 bases and 2 bases, in that order; junction bases with no gene match: 0. The germline CDR1 and CDR2 sequences are SGHDN and FVKESK. The CDR3 loop reads CASSSGRAYNEQFF. DNA of the CDR3: TGTGCCAGCAGCAGCGGGAGGGCCTACAATGAGCAGTTCTTC.

This clone was seen only once. This chain links TRBV27 with TRBJ1-1; possible D gene TRBD1, 6 bases. The CDR3 has 17 residues. Germline CDR1 and CDR2: MNHEY and SMNVEV (reference sequence). Trimming shortened V by 0 bases and J by 0 bases, and 14 bases separated the two germline ends. CDR3 residues: CASSLSTGGRMNTEAFF. As DNA, the CDR3 is TGTGCCAGCAGTTTATCGACCGGGGGGCGAATGAACACTGAAGCTTTCTTT.

This clone was observed a single time. The V gene is TRBV6-1, the J gene TRBJ2-2; TRBD1 matches at 10 bases. The CDR3 sequence is 15 residues long. The V gene's germline CDR1 is MNHNS and CDR2 SASEGT. After removal of 3 bases from V and 5 bases from J, the junction contained 3 bases not matched to a gene. The CDR3 nucleotides are TGTGCCAGCAGTGACCGGGACAGGGGTACCGGGGAGCTGTTTTTT. Protein: CASSDRDRGTGELFF.

The V gene is TRBV27, the J gene TRBJ2-7; D is undetermined. CDR1 MNHEY and CDR2 SMNVEV come from the germline V gene (reference sequence). This CDR3 contains 14 residues. Trimming removed 2 bases from V and 3 bases from J, with 11 bases in between. Here the CDR3 DNA reads TGTGCCAGCAGTTTAAGAAGTCCGATCTACGAGCAGTACTTC. As protein: CASSLRSPIYEQYF.

Only a few counts were recorded for this clone. The chain links TRBV18 to TRBJ2-2, with D unclear. Trimming stripped 0 bases from V and 5 bases from J, with 7 bases between. CDR3 length equals 14 residues. Germline V CDR1 and CDR2: KGHSH, LQKENI. The CDR3 is CASSPPSRTGELFF. CDR3 nucleotides: TGTGCCAGCTCACCACCGTCGAGAACCGGGGAGCTGTTTTTT.

This clone was observed a few times. The DNA of the CDR3 is TGCAGCGTTGACAGGGGGTTGGACACTGAAGCTTTCTTT. As protein: CSVDRGLDTEAFF. The chain carries TRBV29-1 and TRBJ1-1, with 7 bases aligning to TRBD1. CDR3 length: 13 residues. The ends lost 3 bases at V and 3 bases at J; junction bases unmatched: 4. CDR1 and CDR2 (germline): SQVTM, ANQGSEA.

The chain links TRBV5-6 to TRBJ2-7; no firm D call. Germline CDR1 SGHDT, CDR2 YYEEEE. With 4 bases removed from V and 2 bases from J, the gap between germline ends came to 10 bases. The CDR3 is 13 residues long. The CDR3 DNA sequence: TGTGCCAGCAGCCCCACCGGTGCCTACGAGCAGTACTTC. Translating gives CASSPTGAYEQYF.

J is TRBJ2-3 and V is TRBV7-8; D is perhaps TRBD2 (6 bases). The CDR3 totals 15 residues. Per the germline V gene, CDR1 is SGHVS and CDR2 is FQNEAQ. V was cut by 1 base and J by 12 bases, with 20 bases left in between. CDR3 DNA: TGTGCCAGCAGCTTAGTGAGTGAGCGGGTTCGTGGACAGTATTTT. Residues: CASSLVSERVRGQYF.

This clone was recorded a few times. As DNA, the CDR3 is TGTGCCAGCAGCTCCCCGCCCCTCCACTTT. It translates to CASSSPPLHF. The rearrangement links TRBV11-3 to TRBJ1-6; D call uncertain. With 4 bases removed from V and 13 bases from J, the gap between germline ends came to 5 bases. The CDR3 contains 10 residues. Germline assignment: CDR1 SGHNT and CDR2 YENEEA.

This rearrangement joins TRBV6-5 to TRBJ2-6, with D maybe TRBD2 (6 bases). Trimming removed 6 bases at V and 2 bases at J, with 11 bases between. CDR1 is MNHEY and CDR2 is SVGAGI in the germline V gene. The CDR3 totals 15 residues. The CDR3 region is CASSQGLTGANVLTF. As DNA, the CDR3 is TGTGCCAGCAGCCAGGGACTGACTGGGGCCAACGTCCTGACTTTC.

This chain uses TRBV7-9 with TRBJ1-4; the D gene is possibly TRBD1 (6 bases). This CDR3 has 13 residues. From germline, CDR1 is SEHNR and CDR2 FQNEAQ (reference sequence). The V end lost 4 bases, the J end lost 8 bases, and 11 bases lay between the germline ends. In DNA form, the CDR3 reads TGTGCCAGCAGCTCGAGGGGGAACGAAAAACTGTTTTTT. Amino acid sequence: CASSSRGNEKLFF.

The sample holds one count of this clone. The chain recombines TRBV18 with TRBJ2-5; D gene ambiguous. Germline assignment: CDR1 KGHSH and CDR2 LQKENI. The germline V and J ends were trimmed by 3 bases and 4 bases, with 15 bases remaining between them. The CDR3 has 15 amino acids. This chain's CDR3 is CASSPRKLSLETQYF. The CDR3 region has the DNA TGTGCCAGCTCACCGAGAAAGCTCAGTCTAGAGACCCAGTACTTC. Full variable domain (remainder filled in from reference TRBV18 and TRBJ2-5): NAGVMQNPRHLVRRRGQEARLRCSPMKGHSHVYWYRQLPEEGLKFMVYLQKENIIDESGMPKERFSAEFPKEGPSILRIQQVVRGDSAAYFCASSPRKLSLETQYFGPGTRLLVL.

This chain connects TRBV18 to TRBJ2-3, with 12 bases aligning to TRBD2. The length of the CDR3 is 15 residues. Trimming removed 5 bases from V and 4 bases from J; junction bases left unmatched: 4. Germline loops: CDR1 KGHSH, CDR2 LQKENI. Written as DNA, the CDR3 is TGTGCCAGCTCATCTGGACTAGCGGGACCAGATACGCAGTATTTT. Its translation: CASSSGLAGPDTQYF. Looking up the rest from reference TRBV18 and TRBJ2-3 gives the full variable domain: NAGVMQNPRHLVRRRGQEARLRCSPMKGHSHVYWYRQLPEEGLKFMVYLQKENIIDESGMPKERFSAEFPKEGPSILRIQQVVRGDSAAYFCASSSGLAGPDTQYFGPGTRLTVL.